This TCR beta chain was observed in a study of cytomegalovirus exposure and HLA in healthy donors. Regarding the study as a whole: Reported performance of the classifier showed diagnosis of cytomegalovirus status with high specificity and sensitivity. When the data were analyzed later, several of the most significant clusters appeared to be linked to common viral pathogens.

A note on this clone: Its antigen is undetermined.

This PCR relied on a set of 60 Vbeta primers and 13 Jbeta primers. This table comes from immunoSEQ multiplex PCR, and its TCRdb copy is limited to in-frame clones, with some not included. The table shows 210,000 or so clones, with 75% to 80% occurring only once. This CDR3 is 18 amino acids long. Per the germline V gene, CDR1 is SGHKS and CDR2 is YYEKEE (reference sequence). J gave up 0 bases and V 4 bases, and 12 bases lay outside the gene matches. This chain uses TRBV5-5 with TRBJ2-7; 11 bases line up with TRBD2. Sequencing was done on a sample of PBMCs. This clonotype was sampled from a man younger than 30 in good health and CMV-seronegative. CDR3 bases: TGTGCCAGCAGCAGAAAACTAGCGGGAGAATCTTTCTCCTACGAGCAGTACTTC. As protein: CASSRKLAGESFSYEQYF. Based on the CDR3 plus reference TRBV5-5 and TRBJ2-7, the full variable domain is DAGVTQSPTHLIKTRGQQVTLRCSPISGHKSVSWYQQVLGQGPQFIFQYYEKEERGRGNFPDRFSARQFPNYSSELNVNALLLGDSALYLCASSRKLAGESFSYEQYFGPGTRLTVT.